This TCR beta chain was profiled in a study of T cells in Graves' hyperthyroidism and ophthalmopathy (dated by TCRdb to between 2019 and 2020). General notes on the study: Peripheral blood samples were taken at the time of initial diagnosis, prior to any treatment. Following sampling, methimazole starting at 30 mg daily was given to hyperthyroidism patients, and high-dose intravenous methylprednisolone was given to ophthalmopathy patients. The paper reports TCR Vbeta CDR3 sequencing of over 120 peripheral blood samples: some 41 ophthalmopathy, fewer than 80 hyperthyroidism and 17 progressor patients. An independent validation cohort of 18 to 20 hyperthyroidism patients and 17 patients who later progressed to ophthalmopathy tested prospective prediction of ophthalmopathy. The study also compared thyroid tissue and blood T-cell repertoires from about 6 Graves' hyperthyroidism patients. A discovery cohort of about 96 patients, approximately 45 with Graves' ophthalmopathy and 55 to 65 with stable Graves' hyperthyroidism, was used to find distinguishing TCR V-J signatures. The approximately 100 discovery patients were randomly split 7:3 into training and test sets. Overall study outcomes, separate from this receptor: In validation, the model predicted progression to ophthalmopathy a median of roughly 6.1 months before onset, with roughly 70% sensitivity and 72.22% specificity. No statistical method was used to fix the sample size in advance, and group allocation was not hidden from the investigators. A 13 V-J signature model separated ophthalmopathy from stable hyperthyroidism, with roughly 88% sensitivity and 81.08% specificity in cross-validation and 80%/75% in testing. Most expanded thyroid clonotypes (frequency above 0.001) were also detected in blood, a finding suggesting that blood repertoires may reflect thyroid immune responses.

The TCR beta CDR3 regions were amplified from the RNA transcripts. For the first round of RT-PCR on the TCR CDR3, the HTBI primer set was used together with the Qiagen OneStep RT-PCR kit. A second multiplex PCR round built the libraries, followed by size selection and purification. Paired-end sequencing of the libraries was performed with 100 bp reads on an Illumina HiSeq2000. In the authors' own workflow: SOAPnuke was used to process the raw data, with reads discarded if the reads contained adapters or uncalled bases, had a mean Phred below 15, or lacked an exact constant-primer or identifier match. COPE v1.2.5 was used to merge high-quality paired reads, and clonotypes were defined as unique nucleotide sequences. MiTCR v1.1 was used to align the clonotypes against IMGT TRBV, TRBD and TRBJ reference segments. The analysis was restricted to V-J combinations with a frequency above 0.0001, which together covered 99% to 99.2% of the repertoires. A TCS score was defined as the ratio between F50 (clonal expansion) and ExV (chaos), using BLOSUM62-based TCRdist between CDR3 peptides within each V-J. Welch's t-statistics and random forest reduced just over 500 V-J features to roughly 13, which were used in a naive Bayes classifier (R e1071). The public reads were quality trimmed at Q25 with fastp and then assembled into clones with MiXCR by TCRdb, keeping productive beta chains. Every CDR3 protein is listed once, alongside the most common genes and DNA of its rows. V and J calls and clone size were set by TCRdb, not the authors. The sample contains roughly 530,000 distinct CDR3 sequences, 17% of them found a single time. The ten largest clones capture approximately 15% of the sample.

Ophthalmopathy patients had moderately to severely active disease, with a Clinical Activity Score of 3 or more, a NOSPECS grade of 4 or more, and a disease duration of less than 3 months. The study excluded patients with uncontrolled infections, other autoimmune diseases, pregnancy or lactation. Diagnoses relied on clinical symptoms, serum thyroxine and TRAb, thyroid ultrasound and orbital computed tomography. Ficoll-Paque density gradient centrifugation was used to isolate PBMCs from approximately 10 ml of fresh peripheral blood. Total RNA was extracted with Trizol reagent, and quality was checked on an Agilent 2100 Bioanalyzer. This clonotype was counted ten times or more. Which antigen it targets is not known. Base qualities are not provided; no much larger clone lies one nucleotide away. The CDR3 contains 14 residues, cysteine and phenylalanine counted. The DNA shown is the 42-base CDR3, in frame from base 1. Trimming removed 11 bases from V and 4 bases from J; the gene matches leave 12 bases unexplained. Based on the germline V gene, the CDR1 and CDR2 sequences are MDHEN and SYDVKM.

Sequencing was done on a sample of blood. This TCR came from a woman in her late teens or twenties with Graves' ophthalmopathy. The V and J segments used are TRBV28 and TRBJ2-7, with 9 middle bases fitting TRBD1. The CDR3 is CASYPTGGWYEQYF. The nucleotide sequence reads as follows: TGTGCCTCCTATCCCACAGGGGGCTGGTACGAGCAGTACTTC.